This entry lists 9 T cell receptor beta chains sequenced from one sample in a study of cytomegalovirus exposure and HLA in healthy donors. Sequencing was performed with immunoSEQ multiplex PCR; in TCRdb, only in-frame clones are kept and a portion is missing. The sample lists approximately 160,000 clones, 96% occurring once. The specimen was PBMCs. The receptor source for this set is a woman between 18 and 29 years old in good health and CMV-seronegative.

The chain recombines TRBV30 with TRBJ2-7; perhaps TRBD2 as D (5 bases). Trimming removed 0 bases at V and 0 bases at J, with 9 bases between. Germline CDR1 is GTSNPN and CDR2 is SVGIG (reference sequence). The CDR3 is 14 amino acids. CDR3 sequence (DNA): TGTGCCTGGAGTGTACGGGGAGCCTCCTACGAGCAGTACTTC. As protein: CAWSVRGASYEQYF.

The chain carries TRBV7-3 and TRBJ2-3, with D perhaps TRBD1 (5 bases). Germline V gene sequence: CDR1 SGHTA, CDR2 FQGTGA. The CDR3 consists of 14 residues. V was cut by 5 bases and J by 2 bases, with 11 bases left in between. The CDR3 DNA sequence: TGTGCCAGCAGCCAGGGCCTAGTCACAGATACGCAGTATTTT. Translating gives CASSQGLVTDTQYF.

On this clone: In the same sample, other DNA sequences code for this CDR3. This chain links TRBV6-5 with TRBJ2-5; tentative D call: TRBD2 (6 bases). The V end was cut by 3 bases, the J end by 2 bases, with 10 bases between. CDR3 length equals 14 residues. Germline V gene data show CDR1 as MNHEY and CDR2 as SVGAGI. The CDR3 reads CASSYSGGQETQYF. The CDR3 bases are TGTGCCAGCAGTTATTCTGGGGGGCAAGAGACCCAGTACTTC.

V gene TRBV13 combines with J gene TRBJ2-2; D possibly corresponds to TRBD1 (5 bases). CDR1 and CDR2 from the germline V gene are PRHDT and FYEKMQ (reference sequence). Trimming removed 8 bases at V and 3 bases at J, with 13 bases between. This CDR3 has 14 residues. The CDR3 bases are TGTGCCAGCGGTCAGGGCGGTTACACCGGGGAGCTGTTTTTT. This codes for CASGQGGYTGELFF.

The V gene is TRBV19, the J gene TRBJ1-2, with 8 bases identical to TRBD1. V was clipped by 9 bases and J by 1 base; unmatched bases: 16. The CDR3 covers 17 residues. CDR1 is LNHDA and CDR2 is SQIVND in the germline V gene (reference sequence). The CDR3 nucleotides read TGTGCCAGCAAACTTCAATATGGACAGGGCGTTAACTATGGCTACACCTTC. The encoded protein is CASKLQYGQGVNYGYTF.

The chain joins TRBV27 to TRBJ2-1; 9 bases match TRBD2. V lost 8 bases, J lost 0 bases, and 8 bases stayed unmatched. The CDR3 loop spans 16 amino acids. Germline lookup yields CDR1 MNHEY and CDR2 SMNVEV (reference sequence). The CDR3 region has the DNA TGTGCCAGCGGAAGACTAGCGGAGAGCTCCTACAATGAGCAGTTCTTC. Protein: CASGRLAESSYNEQFF.

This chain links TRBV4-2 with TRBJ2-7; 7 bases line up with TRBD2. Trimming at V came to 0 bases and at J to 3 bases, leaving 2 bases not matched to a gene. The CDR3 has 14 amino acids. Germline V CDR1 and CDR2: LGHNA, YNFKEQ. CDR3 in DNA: TGTGCCAGCAGCCAAGACCTAGCGGTCTACGAGCAGTACTTC. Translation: CASSQDLAVYEQYF.

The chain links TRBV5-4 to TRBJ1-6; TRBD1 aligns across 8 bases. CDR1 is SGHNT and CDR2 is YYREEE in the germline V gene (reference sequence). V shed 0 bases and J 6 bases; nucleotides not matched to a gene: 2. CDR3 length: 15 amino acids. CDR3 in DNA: TGTGCCAGCAGCTTGGAGGGGACAGGTAATTCACCCCTCCACTTT. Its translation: CASSLEGTGNSPLHF.

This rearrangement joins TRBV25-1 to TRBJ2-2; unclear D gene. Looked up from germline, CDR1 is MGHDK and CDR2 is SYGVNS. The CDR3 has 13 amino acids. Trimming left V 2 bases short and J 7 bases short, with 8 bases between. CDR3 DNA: TGTGCCAGCAGTGAAGGTTACAGCGGGGAGCTGTTTTTT. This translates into CASSEGYSGELFF.